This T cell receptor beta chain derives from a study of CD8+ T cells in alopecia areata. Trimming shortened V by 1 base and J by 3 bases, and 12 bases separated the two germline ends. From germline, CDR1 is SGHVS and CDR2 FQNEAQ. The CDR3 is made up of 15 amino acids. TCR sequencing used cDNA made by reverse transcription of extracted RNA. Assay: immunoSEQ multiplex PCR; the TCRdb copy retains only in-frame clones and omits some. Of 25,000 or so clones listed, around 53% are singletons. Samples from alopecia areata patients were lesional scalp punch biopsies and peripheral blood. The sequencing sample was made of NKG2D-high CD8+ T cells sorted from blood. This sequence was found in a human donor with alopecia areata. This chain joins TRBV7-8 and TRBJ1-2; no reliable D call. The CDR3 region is CASSLVGPDDYGYTF. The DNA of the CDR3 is TGTGCCAGCAGCTTAGTCGGTCCAGACGACTATGGCTACACCTTC.